This T cell receptor (beta chain) was captured by sequencing in a study of cytomegalovirus exposure and HLA in healthy donors. Nominal health characterized the donors when sampled, though unrecorded immune exposures were likely. Use of 60 Vbeta and 13 Jbeta primers characterized the PCR. The repertoire was sequenced with immunoSEQ multiplex PCR; TCRdb's copy has only in-frame clones and lacks some. Here the sample spans fewer than 200,000 clones, over 65% being singletons. CDR3 length: 12 residues. The germline V gene has CDR1 SGDLS and CDR2 YYNGEE. The V end lost 4 bases, the J end lost 12 bases, and 14 bases lay between the germline ends. Comments on this clone: The antigen remains unidentified.

Study results and limitations: Some public TCRs appeared in many individuals, while most sequences were rare. An assumption of roughly uniform sequencing depth across donors underlay the presence/absence analyses. Associated with HLA alleles at 0.05 false discovery rate in a later analysis were 16,951 TCR beta sequences.

The V and J genes are TRBV9 and TRBJ2-1; no clear D. Sample: PBMCs. The receptor was isolated from a man aged 35 to 55 in good health and CMV-seropositive. The CDR3 is CASSHDPTSQFF. Here the CDR3 DNA reads TGTGCCAGCAGCCATGACCCGACATCGCAGTTCTTC.